Sequencing of this T cell receptor (beta chain) was carried out in a study of blood T cells in healthy people across ages. Sample-barcoded 5' priming and a J-beta primer mix drove a second PCR of 7 to 11 cycles. MiXCR, applied by TCRdb to the 5' RACE reads, yields one record per CDR3 protein. The sample includes roughly 640,000 distinct CDR3 sequences, about 30% of them seen just once. The CDR3 spans 13 residues. Trimming left V 1 base short and J 10 bases short, with 11 bases between. Germline assignment: CDR1 SGHRS and CDR2 YFSETQ. The study recruited healthy Caucasian donors from Russia who were aged about 6 to 90. Per sample, a minimum of 6.5 million PBMCs were isolated.

This chain uses TRBV5-1 with TRBJ2-2, with no clear D. The TCR originated in a woman older than 75 in good health. Sequenced: blood. CDR3 sequence (DNA): TGCGCCAGCAGCTTGAATCGTTTGGAGGAGCTGTTTTTT. It translates to CASSLNRLEELFF. Full variable domain (rest looked up from reference TRBV5-1 and TRBJ2-2): KAGVTQTPRYLIKTRGQQVTLSCSPISGHRSVSWYQQTPGQGLQFLFEYFSETQRNKGNFPGRFSGRQFSNSRSEMNVSTLELGDSALYLCASSLNRLEELFFGEGSRLTVL.